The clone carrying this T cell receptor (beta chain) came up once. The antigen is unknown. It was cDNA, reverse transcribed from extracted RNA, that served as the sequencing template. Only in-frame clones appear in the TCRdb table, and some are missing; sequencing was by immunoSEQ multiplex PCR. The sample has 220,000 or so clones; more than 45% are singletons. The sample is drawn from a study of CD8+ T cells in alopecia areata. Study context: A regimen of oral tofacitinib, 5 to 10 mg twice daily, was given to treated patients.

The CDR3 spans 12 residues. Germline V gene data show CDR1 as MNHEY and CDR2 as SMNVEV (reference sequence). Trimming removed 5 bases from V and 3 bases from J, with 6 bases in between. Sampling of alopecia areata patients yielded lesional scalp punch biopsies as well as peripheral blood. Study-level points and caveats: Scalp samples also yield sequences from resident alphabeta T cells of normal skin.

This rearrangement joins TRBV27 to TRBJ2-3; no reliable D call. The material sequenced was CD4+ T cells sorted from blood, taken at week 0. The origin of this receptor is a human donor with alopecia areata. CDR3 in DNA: TGTGCCAGCAGTCACCGGACAGATACGCAGTATTTT. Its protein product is CASSHRTDTQYF.